This T cell receptor beta chain is drawn from a study of T cell responses to AZD1222 COVID-19 vaccine. Regarding the study as a whole: Regions 160-218 and 743-854 dominated among vaccine-associated CD4 TCRs spanning spike.

Sequenced by immunoSEQ multiplex PCR; TCRdb stores in-frame clones only, minus some. The data contain around 140,000 clones, 85% to 95% of them singletons. A word on this clone: The antigen remains unidentified.

CDR3 length equals 18 residues. V usage is TRBV21-1 and J usage is TRBJ1-1; no check of the table's D call, TRBD1, against the DNA was made. TRBV21-1 is recorded as a pseudogene. The sequence was obtained from an adult in good health. The input for sequencing was peripheral blood, taken on day 0 of AZD1222 vaccination. This CDR3 is CASSKFPTGNPMNTEAFF. Written as DNA, the CDR3 is TGTGCCAGCAGCAAATTCCCGACAGGCAACCCAATGAACACTGAAGCTTTCTTT.